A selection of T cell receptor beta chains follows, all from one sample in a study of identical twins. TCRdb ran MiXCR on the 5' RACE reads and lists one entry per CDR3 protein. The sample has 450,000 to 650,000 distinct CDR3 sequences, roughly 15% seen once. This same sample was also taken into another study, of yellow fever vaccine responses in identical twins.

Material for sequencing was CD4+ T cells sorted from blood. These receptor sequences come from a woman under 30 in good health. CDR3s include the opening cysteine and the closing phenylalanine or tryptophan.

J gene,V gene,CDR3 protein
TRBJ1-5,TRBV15,CATSTGDQPQHF
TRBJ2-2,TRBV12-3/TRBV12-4,CASRHGTSGGGYTGELFF
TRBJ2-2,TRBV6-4,CASSDSVNTGELFF
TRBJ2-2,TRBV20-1,CSAPRTGELFF
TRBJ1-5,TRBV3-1,CASSQESGGDQPQHF
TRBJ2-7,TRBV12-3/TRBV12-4,CASSPLSGRLSYEQYF
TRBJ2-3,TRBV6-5,CASSWSGPSTDTQYF
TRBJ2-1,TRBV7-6,CASSLDGTSYNEQFF
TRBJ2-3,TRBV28,CASKKDRAADTQYF
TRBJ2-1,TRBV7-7,CASSEREGGYNEQFF
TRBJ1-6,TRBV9,CASSNGNLNSPLHF
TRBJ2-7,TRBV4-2,CASSHLAGGGSYEQYF
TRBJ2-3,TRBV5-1,CASSLGAGSYLTHTDTQYF
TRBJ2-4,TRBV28,CASTVASAKNIQYF